The clone carrying this T cell receptor (beta chain) was picked up a small number of times. Its cognate antigen is unknown. This entry belongs to a study of cytomegalovirus exposure and HLA in healthy donors. Study as a whole: The 90 to 150 validation repertoires used a platform that matched the one used for the approximately 670 first-cohort repertoires, as a later analysis reported.

Study-level results: There were 160 or so TCR beta chains listed as cytomegalovirus-associated.

The donors were part of the 120-subject validation cohort, which stood apart from the roughly 700-subject first cohort. The assay was immunoSEQ multiplex PCR, and TCRdb's table has in-frame clones only and misses some. This sample has around 150,000 clones; roughly 80% occur once, and the top ten carry 2% to 2.5%. This clonotype originated in a man aged 25-45 years in good health and CMV-seropositive. Sequencing used PBMCs.

CDR3 in DNA: TGTGCCAGTCCGACCGCCCTACAGGGCGGAAATTCACCCCTCCACTTT. Translating it yields CASPTALQGGNSPLHF. The rearrangement uses TRBV19 and TRBJ1-6; TRBD1 might be the D (6 bases). V was pared by 8 bases and J by 7 bases, with 21 bases between. There are 16 residues in the CDR3. Germline V gene data show CDR1 as LNHDA and CDR2 as SQIVND (reference sequence). The variable domain in full, completed from reference TRBV19 and TRBJ1-6, reads DGGITQSPKYLFRKEGQNVTLSCEQNLNHDAMYWYRQDPGQGLRLIYYSQIVNDFQKGDIAEGYSVSREKKESFPLTVTSAQKNPTAFYLCASPTALQGGNSPLHFGNGTRLTVT.